This T cell receptor (beta chain) was profiled in a study of blood T cell repertoires in COVID-19. Study as a whole: From the United States, Italy and Spain came samples of acute and convalescent COVID-19. Sources were T cells, B-cell-depleted T cells, or PBMCs; the material itself was cDNA or gDNA.

Authors' processing steps: The authors estimated nucleated cell counts from reference gene primer amplification. Assay: immunoSEQ multiplex PCR; the TCRdb copy retains only in-frame clones and omits some. V, J and clone size are those of that table, while D and trimming were read from the DNA. The table has about 260,000 clones, approximately 81% seen once. Germline V gene data show CDR1 as SGHNT and CDR2 as YYREEE (reference sequence). CDR3 length: 15 amino acids. V dropped 1 base and J dropped 1 base, with 11 bases sitting between them. The V gene is TRBV5-4, the J gene TRBJ1-1; maybe TRBD1 (5 bases). The sequence was collected from a man in his sixties with acute or convalescent COVID-19. Sequencing used peripheral blood. The CDR3: CASSLWRGGNTEAFF. The CDR3 nucleotides are TGTGCCAGCAGCTTGTGGCGGGGCGGGAACACTGAAGCTTTCTTT. Supplemented by reference TRBV5-4 and TRBJ1-1, the full variable domain reads ETGVTQSPTHLIKTRGQQVTLRCSSQSGHNTVSWYQQALGQGPQFIFQYYREEENGRGNFPPRFSGLQFPNYSSELNVNALELDDSALYLCASSLWRGGNTEAFFGQGTRLTVV.